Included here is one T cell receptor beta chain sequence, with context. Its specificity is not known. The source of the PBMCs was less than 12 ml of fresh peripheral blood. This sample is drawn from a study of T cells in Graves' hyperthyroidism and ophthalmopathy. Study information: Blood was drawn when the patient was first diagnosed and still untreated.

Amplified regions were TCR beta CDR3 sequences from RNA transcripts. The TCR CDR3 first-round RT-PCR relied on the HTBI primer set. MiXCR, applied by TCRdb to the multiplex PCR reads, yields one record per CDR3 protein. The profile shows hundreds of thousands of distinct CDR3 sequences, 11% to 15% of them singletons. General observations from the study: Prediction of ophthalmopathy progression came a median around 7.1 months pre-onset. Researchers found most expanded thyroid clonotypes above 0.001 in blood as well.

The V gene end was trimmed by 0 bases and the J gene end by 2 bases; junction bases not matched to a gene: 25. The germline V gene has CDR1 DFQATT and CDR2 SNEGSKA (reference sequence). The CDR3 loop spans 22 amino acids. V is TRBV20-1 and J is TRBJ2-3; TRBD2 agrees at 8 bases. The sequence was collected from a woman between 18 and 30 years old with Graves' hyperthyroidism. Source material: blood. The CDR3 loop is CSARDESGSGWGREGPTDTQYF. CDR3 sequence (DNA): TGCAGTGCTAGAGACGAAAGCGGCTCTGGCTGGGGACGGGAGGGCCCCACAGATACGCAGTATTTT.